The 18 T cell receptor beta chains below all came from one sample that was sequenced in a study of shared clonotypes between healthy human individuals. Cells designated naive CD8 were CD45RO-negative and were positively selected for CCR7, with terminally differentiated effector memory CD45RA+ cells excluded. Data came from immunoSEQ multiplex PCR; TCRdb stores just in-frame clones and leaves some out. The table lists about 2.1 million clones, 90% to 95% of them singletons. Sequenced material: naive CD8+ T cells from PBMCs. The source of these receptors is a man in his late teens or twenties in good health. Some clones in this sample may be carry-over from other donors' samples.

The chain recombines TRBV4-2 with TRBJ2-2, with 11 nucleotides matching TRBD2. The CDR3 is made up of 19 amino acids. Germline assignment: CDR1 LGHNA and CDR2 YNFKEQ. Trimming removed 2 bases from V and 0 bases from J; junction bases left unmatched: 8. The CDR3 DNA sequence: TGTGCCAGCAGCCAACAGGGACTAGCGGTCGGACCGAACACCGGGGAGCTGTTTTTT. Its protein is CASSQQGLAVGPNTGELFF.

CDR3 sequence reads: CASSQVWSGRGDTQYF. The DNA of the CDR3 is TGCGCCAGCAGCCAAGTCTGGAGCGGGAGGGGAGATACGCAGTATTTT. V gene TRBV4-3 combines with J gene TRBJ2-3; 10 positions match TRBD2. The CDR3 extends over 16 amino acids. Trimming removed 1 base from V and 5 bases from J; junction bases left unmatched: 6. CDR1 is LGHNA, CDR2 YSLEER, per germline.

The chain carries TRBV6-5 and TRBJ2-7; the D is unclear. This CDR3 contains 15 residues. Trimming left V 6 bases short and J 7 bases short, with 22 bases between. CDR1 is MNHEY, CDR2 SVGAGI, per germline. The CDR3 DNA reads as TGTGCCAGCAGCCGCGCTTATAGCCCTGAAGGGGAGCAGTACTTC. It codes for CASSRAYSPEGEQYF.

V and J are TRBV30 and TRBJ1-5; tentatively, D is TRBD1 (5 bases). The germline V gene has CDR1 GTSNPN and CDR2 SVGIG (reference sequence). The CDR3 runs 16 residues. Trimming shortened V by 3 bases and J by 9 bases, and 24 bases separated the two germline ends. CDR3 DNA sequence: TGTGCCTGGAGGAATAGGGGCGGGCCCCTTCCATTGCCCCAGCATTTT. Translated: CAWRNRGGPLPLPQHF. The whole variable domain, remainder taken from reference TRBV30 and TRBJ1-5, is SQTIHQWPATLVQPVGSPLSLECTVEGTSNPNLYWYRQAAGRGLQLLFYSVGIGQISSEVPQNLSASRPQDRQFILSSKKLLLSDSGFYLCAWRNRGGPLPLPQHFGDGTRLSIL.

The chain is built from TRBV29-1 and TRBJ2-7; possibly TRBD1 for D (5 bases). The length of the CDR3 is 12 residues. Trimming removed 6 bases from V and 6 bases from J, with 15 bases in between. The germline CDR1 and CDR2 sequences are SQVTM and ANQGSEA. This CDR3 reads CSVTDTTSEQYF. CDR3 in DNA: TGCAGCGTGACGGACACTACCTCCGAGCAGTACTTC.

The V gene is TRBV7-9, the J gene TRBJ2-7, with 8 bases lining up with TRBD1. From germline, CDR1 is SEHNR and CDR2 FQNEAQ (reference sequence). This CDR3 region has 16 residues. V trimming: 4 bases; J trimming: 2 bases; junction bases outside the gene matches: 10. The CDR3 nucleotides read TGTGCCAGCAGCTCCTCCTCGGGACAGGCCCCCTACGAGCAGTACTTC. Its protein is CASSSSSGQAPYEQYF.

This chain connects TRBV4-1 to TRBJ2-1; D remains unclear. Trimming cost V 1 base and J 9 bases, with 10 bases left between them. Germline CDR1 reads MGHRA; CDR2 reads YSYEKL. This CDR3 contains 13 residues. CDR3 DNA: TGCGCCAGCAGCCAAGTTGGCTCGTTTGAGCAGTTCTTC. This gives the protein CASSQVGSFEQFF.

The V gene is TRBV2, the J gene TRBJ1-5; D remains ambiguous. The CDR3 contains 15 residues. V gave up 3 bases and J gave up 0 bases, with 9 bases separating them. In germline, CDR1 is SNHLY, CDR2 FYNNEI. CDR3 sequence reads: CASSDRTYSNQPQHF. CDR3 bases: TGTGCCAGCAGTGACAGGACTTATAGCAATCAGCCCCAGCATTTT.

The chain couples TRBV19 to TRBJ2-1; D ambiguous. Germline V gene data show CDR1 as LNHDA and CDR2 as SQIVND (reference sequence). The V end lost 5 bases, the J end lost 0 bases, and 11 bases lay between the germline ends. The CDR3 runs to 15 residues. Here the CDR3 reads CASSGTRLSYNEQFF. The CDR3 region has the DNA TGTGCCAGTAGTGGTACACGACTCTCCTACAATGAGCAGTTCTTC.

The CDR3 reads CASSLDTGGYEQYF. CDR3 DNA sequence: TGTGCCAGTAGTCTGGACACCGGAGGGTACGAGCAGTACTTC. The chain combines TRBV19 with TRBJ2-7, with D possibly being TRBD2 (6 bases). The germline V gene has CDR1 LNHDA and CDR2 SQIVND (reference sequence). The V and J ends lost 5 bases and 4 bases respectively, with 15 bases between them. The CDR3 runs to 14 residues.

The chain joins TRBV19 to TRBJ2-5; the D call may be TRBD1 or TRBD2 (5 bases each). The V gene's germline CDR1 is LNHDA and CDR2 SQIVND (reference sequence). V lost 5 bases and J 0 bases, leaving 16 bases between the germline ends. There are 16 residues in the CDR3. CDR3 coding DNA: TGTGCCAGTAGTCTACCGGGACCTACGTACCAAGAGACCCAGTACTTC. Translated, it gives CASSLPGPTYQETQYF.

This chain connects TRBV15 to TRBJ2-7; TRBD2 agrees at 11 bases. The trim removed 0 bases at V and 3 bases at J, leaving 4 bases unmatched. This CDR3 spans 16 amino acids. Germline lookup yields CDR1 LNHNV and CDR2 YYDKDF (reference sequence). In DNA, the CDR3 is TGTGCCACCAGCAGAGAGGTTCTAGCGGGAGGCTACGAGCAGTACTTC. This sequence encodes CATSREVLAGGYEQYF.

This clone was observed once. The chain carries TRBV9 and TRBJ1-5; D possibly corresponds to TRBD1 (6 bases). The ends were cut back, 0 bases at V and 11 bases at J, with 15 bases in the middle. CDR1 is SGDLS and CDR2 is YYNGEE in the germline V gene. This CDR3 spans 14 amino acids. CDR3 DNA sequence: TGTGCCAGCAGCGTAGGGGGGGCGGACGGAGCCCAGCATTTT. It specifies CASSVGGADGAQHF.

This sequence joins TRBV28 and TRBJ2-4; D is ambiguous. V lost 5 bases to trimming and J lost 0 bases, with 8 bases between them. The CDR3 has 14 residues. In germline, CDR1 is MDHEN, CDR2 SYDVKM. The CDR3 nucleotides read TGTGCCAGCAGTCCGCAGGTAGCCAAAAACATTCAGTACTTC. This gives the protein CASSPQVAKNIQYF.

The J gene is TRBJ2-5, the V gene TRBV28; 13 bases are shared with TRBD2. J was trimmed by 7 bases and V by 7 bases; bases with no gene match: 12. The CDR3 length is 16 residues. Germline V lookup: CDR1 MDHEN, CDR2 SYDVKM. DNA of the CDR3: TGTGCCAGCAACGCACTAGCGGGAGGGCCATTGGGGACCCAGTACTTC. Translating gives CASNALAGGPLGTQYF. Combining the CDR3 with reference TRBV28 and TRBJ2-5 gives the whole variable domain DVKVTQSSRYLVKRTGEKVFLECVQDMDHENMFWYRQDPGLGLRLIYFSYDVKMKEKGDIPEGYSVSREKKERFSLILESASTNQTSMYLCASNALAGGPLGTQYFGPGTRLLVL.

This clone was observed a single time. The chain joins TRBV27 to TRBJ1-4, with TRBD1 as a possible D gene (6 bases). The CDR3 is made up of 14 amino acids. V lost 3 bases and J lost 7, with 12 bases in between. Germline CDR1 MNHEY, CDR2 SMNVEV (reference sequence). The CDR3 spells CASSLRGATEKLFF. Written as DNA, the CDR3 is TGTGCCAGCAGTTTGCGGGGGGCGACTGAAAAACTGTTTTTT.

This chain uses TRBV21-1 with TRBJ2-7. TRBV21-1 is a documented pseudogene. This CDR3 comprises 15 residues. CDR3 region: CASSEFTGPSYEQYF. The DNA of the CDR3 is TGTGCCAGCAGCGAATTCACGGGGCCCTCCTACGAGCAGTACTTC.

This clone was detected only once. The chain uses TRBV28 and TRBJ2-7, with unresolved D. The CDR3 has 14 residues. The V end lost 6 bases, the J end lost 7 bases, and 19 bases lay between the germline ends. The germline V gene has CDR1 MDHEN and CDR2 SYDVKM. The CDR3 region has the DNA TGTGCCAGCAGCCCTTCGCAACCCTCTGGGGAGCAGTACTTC. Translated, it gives CASSPSQPSGEQYF.